This TCR beta chain was identified during a study of Ad26.COV2.S vaccination and SARS-CoV-2 variants. A word on this clone: The antigen is unknown.

Sequencing was performed with immunoSEQ multiplex PCR; in TCRdb, only in-frame clones are kept and a portion is missing. Of some 480,000 clones in the sample, around 90% are singletons; the top ten hold roughly 13%. Findings and caveats of the study: The study found higher spike-specific TCR breadth in vaccine than placebo recipients.

The treatment here: 15 to 20 received Ad26.COV2.S at low or high dose, single or two shots; about 5 received placebo; per-sample allocation not given. Samples came from day 63 after the first vaccine or placebo injection. There are 14 residues in the CDR3. V was pared by 1 base and J by 4 bases, with 10 bases between. The germline V gene encodes CDR1 LNHDA and CDR2 SQIVND (reference sequence). The specimen was peripheral blood, collected in a trial of Ad26.COV2.S vaccine versus placebo. This sequence joins TRBV19 and TRBJ2-5, with D perhaps matching TRBD1 or TRBD2 (6 bases each). The receptor comes from a person between 18 and 65 years old who received the Ad26.COV2.S COVID-19 vaccine or a placebo. The CDR3 DNA is TGTGCCAGTAGTATAGTAGGGGGGCGAGAGACCCAGTACTTC. Its translation is CASSIVGGRETQYF.